A selection of T cell receptor beta chains follows, all from one sample in a study of brain metastases from non-small cell lung cancer. Clones were read by immunoSEQ multiplex PCR, and TCRdb kept only the in-frame ones, dropping some. The sample contains over a thousand clones, 81% of which appear only once. Sample: tumor-adjacent normal tissue. The receptors were sampled from a donor over 35 with non-small cell lung cancer. Each CDR3 is given with its conserved first and last residue. A D gene is named only where the DNA matches it firmly. Not every row has a clone size; where given, it reads once, few, many or a size class.

TRBJ2-5,TRBD2,.,TRBV16,TGTGCCAGCAGCCAAAAGACTAGCGACGAGACCCAGTACTTC,CASSQKTSDETQYF
TRBJ2-2,.,.,TRBV27,TGTGCCAGCAGTAAAGGGCTTTCTCTCGCCGGGGAGCTGTTTTTT,CASSKGLSLAGELFF
TRBJ1-2,.,.,TRBV9,TGTGCCAGCAGCGTAGGCGGGGTTCTTGATGGCTACACCTTC,CASSVGGVLDGYTF
TRBJ1-1,.,.,TRBV5-1,TGCGCCAGCAGCTTGGAAGCGGGGGCGAACACTGAAGCTTTCTTT,CASSLEAGANTEAFF
TRBJ2-5,.,.,TRBV5-1,TGTGCCAGCAGCCCATCGGACCCGCTCAGGGAGACCCAGTACTTC,CASSPSDPLRETQYF
TRBJ2-1,TRBD2,.,TRBV2,TGTGCCAGCAGTCCACTAGCGGGAGGGGGCAATGAGCAGTTCTTC,CASSPLAGGGNEQFF
TRBJ2-7,.,.,TRBV28,TGTGCCAGCAGCGTCTCCGGGGGCGCAAGTAAAGGCGAGCAGTACTTC,CASSVSGGASKGEQYF
TRBJ1-1,.,.,TRBV27,TGTGCCAGCAGTTTATCCTCGGGAATAAACACTGAAGCTTTCTTT,CASSLSSGINTEAFF
TRBJ1-1,TRBD1,.,TRBV9,TGTGCCAGTAGCCCATGGGAGGGGGCAACCACTGAAGCTTTCTTT,CASSPWEGATTEAFF
TRBJ1-1,.,.,TRBV28,TGTGCCAGCTTCATAGCAGGGAACGCTGAAGCTTTCTTT,CASFIAGNAEAFF
TRBJ1-1,.,.,TRBV5-5,TGTGCCAGCAGCTTGGCCGGGGTGAGAGGCACTGAAGCTTTCTTT,CASSLAGVRGTEAFF
TRBJ2-1,.,.,TRBV5-4,TGTGCCAGCAGCCCCCGGACAGAGGAGCAGTTCTTC,CASSPRTEEQFF
TRBJ1-3,.,.,TRBV7-9,TGTGCCAGCAGCTTACCCACAGCTGGAAACACCATATATTTT,CASSLPTAGNTIYF
TRBJ2-5,TRBD2,.,TRBV7-6,TGTGCCAGCAGCGCTAGCGGGAGGGGGGGTCAAGAGACCCAGTACTTC,CASSASGRGGQETQYF
TRBJ1-6,.,.,TRBV7-9,TGTGCCAGCAGCTTAACTGTTGACAGGCGGGGGTGGACACCCCTCCACTTT,CASSLTVDRRGWTPLHF
TRBJ1-2,TRBD1,once,TRBV7-6,TGTGCCAGCAGCGCTTCTCCGGGACAGGGCTCCCGCTACACCTTC,CASSASPGQGSRYTF
TRBJ1-2,.,.,TRBV4-3,TGCGCCAGCAGCCAAGATTCATCGGGAGGCGATGGCTACACCTTC,CASSQDSSGGDGYTF
TRBJ2-1,.,.,TRBV5-1,TGCGCCAGCAACCTAGCCCAGGCCAACTCCTACAATGAGCAGTTCTTC,CASNLAQANSYNEQFF
TRBJ2-5,TRBD1,few,TRBV5-6,TGTGCCAGCAGCTACGGGACAGGGGGCGGCCAAGAGACCCAGTACTTC,CASSYGTGGGQETQYF
TRBJ1-5,.,.,TRBV19,TGTGCCAGTAGTATAGGGGTATTCGGACAGCCCCAGCATTTT,CASSIGVFGQPQHF
TRBJ2-3,TRBD1,few,TRBV5-8,TGTGCCAGCAGCTTAGTACCGGGACAGGCTTCAGATACGCAGTATTTT,CASSLVPGQASDTQYF
TRBJ1-2,TRBD1,few,TRBV7-9,TGTGCCAGCAGCCCCACAGGGGGCGAGTGGACCAACTATGGCTACACCTTC,CASSPTGGEWTNYGYTF
TRBJ2-7,.,.,TRBV19,TGTGCCAGTAGCTTACGGAGGTCCTACGAGCAGTACTTC,CASSLRRSYEQYF
TRBJ1-1,TRBD1,.,TRBV19,TGTGCCAGTAGTATTGCCCCCGACAGGGAGGCTTTCTTT,CASSIAPDREAFF
TRBJ2-3,.,.,TRBV13,TGTGCCAGCAGACCGACCGAGGGGGGGCTTCAGATAAGTGAATCTAGCACAGATACGCAGTATTTT,CASRPTEGGLQISESSTDTQYF
TRBJ1-4,TRBD1,.,TRBV10-3,TGTGCCATCAGTGAGTCGGGACAGAGGGCCGGGAAACTGTTTTTT,CAISESGQRAGKLFF